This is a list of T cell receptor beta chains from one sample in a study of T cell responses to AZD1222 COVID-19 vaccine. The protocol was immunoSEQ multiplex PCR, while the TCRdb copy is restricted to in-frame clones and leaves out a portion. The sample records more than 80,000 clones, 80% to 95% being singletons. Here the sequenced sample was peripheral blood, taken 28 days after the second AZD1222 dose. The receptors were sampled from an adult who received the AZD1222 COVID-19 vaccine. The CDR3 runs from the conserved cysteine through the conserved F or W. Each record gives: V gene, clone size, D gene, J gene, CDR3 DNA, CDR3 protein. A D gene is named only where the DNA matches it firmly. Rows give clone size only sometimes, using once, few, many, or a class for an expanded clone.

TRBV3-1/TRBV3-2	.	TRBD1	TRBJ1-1	TGTGCCAGCAGCCCCCGGGACAGGGGCACTGAAGCTTTCTTT	CASSPRDRGTEAFF
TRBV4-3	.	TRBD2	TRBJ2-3	TGCGCCAGCAGCCCAATAGCGGGGGGCACAGATACGCAGTATTTT	CASSPIAGGTDTQYF
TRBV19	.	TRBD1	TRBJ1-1	TGTGCCAGTGGGGGACAGATGAACACTGAAGCTTTCTTT	CASGGQMNTEAFF
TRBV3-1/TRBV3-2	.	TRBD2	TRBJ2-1	TGTGCCAGCAGCCAAGCGGTTAGCGGGGGGGCGGTTGAGCAGTTCTTC	CASSQAVSGGAVEQFF
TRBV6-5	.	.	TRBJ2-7	TGTGCCAGCAGCTCGACAGGCTCCTACGAGCAGTACTTC	CASSSTGSYEQYF
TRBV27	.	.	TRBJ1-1	TGTGCCAGCAGTTTGGGAGAGGGAACTGAAGCTTTCTTT	CASSLGEGTEAFF
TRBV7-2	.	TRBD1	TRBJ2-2	TGTGCCAGCAGCGGGCGACAGGGTTGGACCGGGGAGCTGTTTTTT	CASSGRQGWTGELFF
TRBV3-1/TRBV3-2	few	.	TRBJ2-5	TGTGCCAGCAGCCAAGATTTGTGGACTACCCTAGAGACCCAGTACTTC	CASSQDLWTTLETQYF
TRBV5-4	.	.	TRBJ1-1	TGTGCCAGCAGCTCCCACGGGGGAGGGACTGAAGCTTTCTTT	CASSSHGGGTEAFF
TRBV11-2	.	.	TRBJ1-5	TGTGCCAGCAGCTTAGCGGGGGGCGGGAATCAGCCCCAGCATTTT	CASSLAGGGNQPQHF
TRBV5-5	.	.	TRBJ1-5	TGTGCCAGCAGCCCTTTCGGGGGCAATCAGCCCCAGCATTTT	CASSPFGGNQPQHF
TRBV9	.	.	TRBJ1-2	TGTGCCAGCAGCGAGATTGCCCCAGGGCTCGGCTACACCTTC	CASSEIAPGLGYTF
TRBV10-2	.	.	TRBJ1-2	TGCGCCAGCAGTGCTTGGGTTGCAGCCTATGGCTACACCTTC	CASSAWVAAYGYTF